This entry lists 2 T cell receptor beta chains sequenced from one sample in a study of T cell repertoires in cytomegalovirus infection. TCRdb called the reads again in MiXCR, with one record for every CDR3 protein. The repertoire holds about 330,000 distinct CDR3 sequences, with around a third as singletons. The antigens for these receptors are not known. The sample was cultured PBMCs, taken from culture after CMV antigen stimulation. The source of these receptors is a human donor in good health (CMV status not recorded). Some clones in this sample may be carry-over from other donors' samples.

The chain links TRBV12-5 to TRBJ2-1; TRBD1 or TRBD2 may be the D gene (5 bases each). From germline, CDR1 is LGHNT and CDR2 FRNRAP. The V end was cut by 4 bases, the J end by 4 bases, with 5 bases between. The CDR3 extends over 12 amino acids. The CDR3: CASGWGYNEQFF. CDR3 sequence (DNA): TGTGCTAGTGGTTGGGGGTACAATGAGCAGTTCTTC. Drawing the rest from reference TRBV12-5 and TRBJ2-1, the complete variable domain is DARVTQTPRHKVTEMGQEVTMRCQPILGHNTVFWYRQTMMQGLELLAYFRNRAPLDDSGMPKDRFSAEMPDATLATLKIQPSEPRDSAVYFCASGWGYNEQFFGPGTRLTVL.

The chain combines TRBV4-3 with TRBJ1-3; TRBD1 matches at 8 bases. Germline V gene sequence: CDR1 LGHNA, CDR2 YSLEER. The CDR3 consists of 15 residues. The V gene end was trimmed by 3 bases and the J gene end by 4 bases; junction bases not matched to a gene: 5. The CDR3 DNA is TGCGCCAGCAGCCAGCAGACAGGGGTCGGAAACACCATATATTTT. Translated, it gives CASSQQTGVGNTIYF.